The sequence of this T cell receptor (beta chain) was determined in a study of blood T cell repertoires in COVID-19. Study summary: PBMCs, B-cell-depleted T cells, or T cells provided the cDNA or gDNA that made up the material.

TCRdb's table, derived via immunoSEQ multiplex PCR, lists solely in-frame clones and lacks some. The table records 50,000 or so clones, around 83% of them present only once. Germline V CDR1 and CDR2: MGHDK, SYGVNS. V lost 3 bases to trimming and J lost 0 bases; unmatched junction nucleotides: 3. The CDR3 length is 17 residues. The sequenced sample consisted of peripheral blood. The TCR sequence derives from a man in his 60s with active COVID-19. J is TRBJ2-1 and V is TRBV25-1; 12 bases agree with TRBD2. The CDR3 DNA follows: TGTGCCAGCAGTGAGAAGGGACTAGCGGGCTCCTACAATGAGCAGTTCTTC. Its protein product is CASSEKGLAGSYNEQFF.